This T cell receptor beta chain appears in the sequencing data of a study of PD-1 blockade in classical Hodgkin lymphoma. Every single patient, without exception, relapsed after autologous stem cell transplantation, and brentuximab vedotin exposure varied. Clones were read by immunoSEQ multiplex PCR, and TCRdb kept only the in-frame ones, dropping some. The table shows 20,000 or so clones, with roughly 77% occurring only once. CDR3 length: 17 residues. V was clipped by 3 bases and J by 3 bases; unmatched bases: 7. Germline V gene lookup returns CDR1 SQVTM and CDR2 ANQGSEA. The genes are TRBV29-1 and TRBJ2-1; 14 positions match TRBD2. The starting material was peripheral blood mononuclear cells (PBMCs), obtained before the second cycle of nivolumab. The TCR was taken from a human donor with classical Hodgkin lymphoma. DNA of the CDR3: TGCAGCGTTGACGGGACTAGCGGGAGAAATTACTACAATGAGCAGTTCTTC. Translated: CSVDGTSGRNYYNEQFF.